The TCR beta chain described here comes from a study of radiation and T cells in renal cell carcinoma. This table comes from immunoSEQ multiplex PCR, and its TCRdb copy is limited to in-frame clones, with some not included. The table records about 83,000 clones, around four fifths of them present only once. The time point was: blood 4 weeks post-SBRT, at nephrectomy. Treatment here: 15 Gy SBRT to primary tumor, nephrectomy 4 weeks later. Nephrectomy followed 15 Gy stereotactic body radiation by 4 weeks. Blood was sampled at baseline, 2 weeks and 4 weeks after SBRT. The tumor was a clear cell renal cell carcinoma. The CDR3 extends over 16 amino acids. V gave up 8 bases and J gave up 2 bases, with 22 bases separating them. Germline V gene lookup returns CDR1 MGHDK and CDR2 SYGVNS.

Sequencing was performed on blood, taken from a patient whose treatment included radiotherapy and nephrectomy. This clonotype originated in a woman between 55 and 75 years old with renal cell carcinoma. The gene calls are TRBV25-1 and TRBJ2-7; the D is unclear. The CDR3 protein is CASPTLEQRGPYEQYF. The CDR3 region has the DNA TGTGCCAGCCCAACCCTCGAACAGCGAGGTCCCTACGAGCAGTACTTC.